This is a list of T cell receptor beta chains from one sample in a study of blood T cell repertoires in COVID-19. Measured with immunoSEQ multiplex PCR; TCRdb has only the in-frame clones, and not every one. This sample yields under 85,000 clones, of which about 83% are seen a single time; 6.5% to 7.5% belongs to the top ten. Sequencing was done on a sample of peripheral blood. These receptors were obtained from a man aged 25 to 40 with COVID-19, enrolled during active disease. CDR3s include the opening cysteine and the closing phenylalanine or tryptophan. D genes are given only for firm matches. For some rows the clone size is stated as once, few or many, or as a class when expanded; others skip it.

D	V	J	size	CDR3	DNA
TRBD2	TRBV11-2	TRBJ2-1	.	CASSLERTSSYNEQFF	TGTGCCAGCAGCTTGGAAAGGACTAGTTCCTACAATGAGCAGTTCTTC
TRBD2	TRBV28	TRBJ2-3	.	CASGPRETDTQYF	TGTGCCAGCGGACCGCGGGAGACAGATACGCAGTATTTT
TRBD1	TRBV27	TRBJ2-2	.	CASSLWVGQGNTGELFF	TGTGCCAGCAGTTTATGGGTGGGACAGGGCAACACCGGGGAGCTGTTTTTT
TRBD1	TRBV6-2/TRBV6-3	TRBJ2-2	.	CASSSYRGRTGELFF	TGTGCCAGCAGTTCCTACAGGGGTAGGACCGGGGAGCTGTTTTTT
.	TRBV24-1	TRBJ2-1	.	CATSRDSQEEEQFF	TGTGCCACCAGTAGGGACTCCCAGGAAGAGGAGCAGTTCTTC
.	TRBV5-1	TRBJ1-5	.	CASSLLGASNQPQHF	TGCGCCAGCAGCTTGTTGGGGGCTAGCAATCAGCCCCAGCATTTT
.	TRBV4-1	TRBJ2-5	.	CASSQAVSGGPYQETQYF	TGCGCCAGCAGCCAAGCCGTTAGCGGAGGCCCGTACCAAGAGACCCAGTACTTC
.	TRBV20-1	TRBJ2-7	.	CSASGAGTVIYEQYF	TGCAGTGCTAGTGGGGCGGGGACAGTAATTTACGAGCAGTACTTC
.	TRBV7-8	TRBJ2-2	.	CASSLEWDSFWLFF	TGTGCCAGCAGCTTAGAATGGGACTCATTTTGGCTGTTTTTT
.	TRBV28	TRBJ1-5	few	CASRWAGQPQHF	TGTGCCAGCAGGTGGGCCGGTCAGCCCCAGCATTTT
TRBD2	TRBV9	TRBJ2-1	.	CASSVGETSGRGEQFF	TGTGCCAGCAGCGTAGGGGAGACTAGCGGGAGGGGTGAGCAGTTCTTC
.	TRBV28	TRBJ1-1	.	CASSRNSPPEAFF	TGTGCCAGCAGCCGAAACAGCCCCCCTGAAGCTTTCTTT
TRBD1	TRBV28	TRBJ2-7	.	CASSSGRDSSYEQYF	TGTGCCAGCAGTTCCGGACGGGACAGCTCCTACGAGCAGTACTTC
TRBD1	TRBV15	TRBJ1-4	.	CATSRDRTREKLFF	TGTGCCACCAGCAGGGACAGGACAAGGGAAAAACTGTTTTTT
TRBD2	TRBV6-1	TRBJ2-3	.	CASSELAGEVDTQYF	TGTGCCAGCAGTGAACTAGCGGGAGAAGTAGATACGCAGTATTTT
.	TRBV6-5	TRBJ2-3	.	CASSRSDTQYF	TGTGCCAGCAGCCGTTCAGATACGCAGTATTTT
.	TRBV14	TRBJ1-6	few	CASSQVRGQNSPLHF	TGTGCCAGCAGCCAAGTCAGGGGACAAAATTCACCCCTCCACTTT
TRBD2	TRBV28	TRBJ2-3	.	CASSHPLGISGRTTDTQYF	TGTGCCAGCAGTCACCCCTTAGGGATTAGCGGGAGAACCACAGATACGCAGTATTTT
.	TRBV6-1	TRBJ2-1	once	CASSEEGVTYNEQFF	TGTGCCAGCAGTGAAGAAGGGGTCACGTACAATGAGCAGTTCTTC
TRBD2	TRBV6-4	TRBJ2-7	.	CASSLPLAGVTYEQYF	TGTGCCAGCAGTCTTCCTTTAGCGGGAGTCACGTACGAGCAGTACTTC
TRBD1	TRBV30	TRBJ1-5	.	CAWSSGQGNQPQHF	TGTGCCTGGAGTTCGGGACAGGGCAATCAGCCCCAGCATTTT
TRBD2	TRBV15	TRBJ2-1	few	CATSRDYTSGRNEQFF	TGTGCCACCAGCAGAGATTATACTAGCGGGAGGAATGAGCAGTTCTTC
.	TRBV18	TRBJ1-3	.	CASSPPQVTDTIYF	TGTGCCAGCTCACCACCGCAGGTCACAGACACCATATATTTT
TRBD2	TRBV9	TRBJ2-7	.	CASSLRGVTSGSYEQYF	TGTGCCAGCAGCCTCCGAGGGGTGACTAGCGGGAGCTACGAGCAGTACTTC
TRBD1	TRBV2	TRBJ1-2	.	CASVRDSNYGYTF	TGTGCCAGCGTACGGGACAGCAACTATGGCTACACCTTC
TRBD1	TRBV9	TRBJ2-4	.	CASSGRDGTGPGKNIQYF	TGTGCCAGCAGCGGGCGAGACGGGACAGGCCCCGGTAAAAACATTCAGTACTTC
.	TRBV4-2	TRBJ1-2	.	CASSQERGGTYGYTF	TGTGCCAGCAGCCAAGAAAGGGGAGGGACCTATGGCTACACCTTC
.	TRBV19	TRBJ1-2	.	CASSDIYGYTF	TGTGCCAGTAGTGACATCTATGGCTACACCTTC
.	TRBV15	TRBJ2-7	few	CATSRDRGSAYEQYF	TGTGCCACCAGCAGAGATAGAGGGTCCGCCTACGAGCAGTACTTC
.	TRBV30	TRBJ1-5	once	CAWSGDSYSNQPQHF	TGTGCCTGGAGTGGAGACAGTTATAGCAATCAGCCCCAGCATTTT
TRBD2	TRBV6-6	TRBJ2-4	.	CASSLRTSGRLGRSQAKNIQYF	TGTGCCAGCAGTCTCCGGACTAGCGGGAGGTTGGGACGGAGTCAAGCCAAAAACATTCAGTACTTC
.	TRBV29-1	TRBJ1-2	.	CSVTSQENYGYTF	TGCAGCGTCACCTCACAGGAGAACTATGGCTACACCTTC
.	TRBV5-6	TRBJ2-1	.	CASEASSYNEQFF	TGTGCCAGCGAGGCGAGCTCCTACAATGAGCAGTTCTTC
.	TRBV4-1	TRBJ1-2	.	CASSPQTDPANYGYTF	TGCGCCAGCAGCCCCCAGACAGACCCAGCTAACTATGGCTACACCTTC
.	TRBV3-1/TRBV3-2	TRBJ2-5	once	CASRPGGETQYF	TGTGCCAGCAGGCCAGGAGGGGAGACCCAGTACTTC
TRBD1	TRBV7-2	TRBJ2-5	.	CASSRVTGGQETQYF	TGTGCCAGCAGCAGGGTCACAGGGGGGCAAGAGACCCAGTACTTC
TRBD2	TRBV27	TRBJ2-1	.	CASSELAGVRNEQFF	TGTGCCAGCAGTGAGCTAGCGGGAGTTAGAAATGAGCAGTTCTTC
.	TRBV9	TRBJ2-5	.	CASSVDRVKTQYF	TGTGCCAGCAGCGTAGACAGGGTAAAGACCCAGTACTTC
.	TRBV6-5	TRBJ1-5	.	CASREAVNQPQHF	TGTGCCAGCCGGGAGGCAGTGAATCAGCCCCAGCATTTT
.	TRBV27	TRBJ2-6	.	CASSFLTASGANVLTF	TGTGCCAGCAGTTTTTTGACAGCTTCTGGGGCCAACGTCCTGACTTTC
.	TRBV29-1	TRBJ2-7	.	CSVLQGRGEQYF	TGCAGCGTCTTACAGGGAAGGGGCGAGCAGTACTTC